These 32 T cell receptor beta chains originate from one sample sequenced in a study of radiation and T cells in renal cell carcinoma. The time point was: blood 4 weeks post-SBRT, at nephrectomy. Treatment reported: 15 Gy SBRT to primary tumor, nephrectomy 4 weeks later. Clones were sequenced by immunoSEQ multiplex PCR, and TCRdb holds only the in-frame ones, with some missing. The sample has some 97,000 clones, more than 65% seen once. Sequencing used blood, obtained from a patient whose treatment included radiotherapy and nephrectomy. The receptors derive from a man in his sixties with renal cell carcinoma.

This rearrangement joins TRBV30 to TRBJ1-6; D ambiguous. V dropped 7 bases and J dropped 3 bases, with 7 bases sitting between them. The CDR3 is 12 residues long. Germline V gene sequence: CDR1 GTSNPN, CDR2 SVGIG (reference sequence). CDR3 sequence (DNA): TGTGCCTCGTCGGGCTATAATTCACCCCTCCACTTT. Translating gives CASSGYNSPLHF.

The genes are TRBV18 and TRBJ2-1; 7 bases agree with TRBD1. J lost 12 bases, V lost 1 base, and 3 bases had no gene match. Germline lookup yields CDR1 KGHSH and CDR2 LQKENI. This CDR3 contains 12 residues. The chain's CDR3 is CASSPQGAGQFF. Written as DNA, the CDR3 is TGTGCCAGCTCACCACAGGGGGCTGGGCAGTTCTTC.

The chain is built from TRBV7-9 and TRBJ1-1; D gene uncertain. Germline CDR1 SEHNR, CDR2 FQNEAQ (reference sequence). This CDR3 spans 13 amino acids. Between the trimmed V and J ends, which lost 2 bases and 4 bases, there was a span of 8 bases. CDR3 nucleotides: TGTGCCAGCAGCTTAAATAAGGGCACTGAAGCTTTCTTT. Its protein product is CASSLNKGTEAFF.

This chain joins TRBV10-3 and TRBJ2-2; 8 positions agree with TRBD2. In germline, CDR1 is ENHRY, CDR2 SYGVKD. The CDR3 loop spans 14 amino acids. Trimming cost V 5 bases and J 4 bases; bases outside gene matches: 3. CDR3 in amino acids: CAISIAGTTGELFF. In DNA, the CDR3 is TGTGCCATCAGTATAGCGGGAACCACCGGGGAGCTGTTTTTT.

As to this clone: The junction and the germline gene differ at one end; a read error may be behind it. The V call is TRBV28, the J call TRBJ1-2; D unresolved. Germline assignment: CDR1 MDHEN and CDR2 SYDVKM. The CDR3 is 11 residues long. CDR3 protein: CASSLFRALVF. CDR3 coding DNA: TGTGCCAGCAGTTTATTCCGGGCCCTAGTCTTC.

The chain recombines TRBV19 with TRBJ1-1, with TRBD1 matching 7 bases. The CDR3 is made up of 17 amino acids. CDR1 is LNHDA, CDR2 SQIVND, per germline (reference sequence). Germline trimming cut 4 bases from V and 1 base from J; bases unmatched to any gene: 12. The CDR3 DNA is TGTGCCAGTAGTAGAACAGGGGTCGTGTCCCGGAACACTGAAGCTTTCTTT. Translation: CASSRTGVVSRNTEAFF.

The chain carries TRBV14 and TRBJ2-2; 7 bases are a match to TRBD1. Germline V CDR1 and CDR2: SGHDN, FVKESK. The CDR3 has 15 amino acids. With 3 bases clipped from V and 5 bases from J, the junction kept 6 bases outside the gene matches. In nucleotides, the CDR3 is TGTGCCAGCAGCCAGTCCAGACAGGGAACCGGGGAGCTGTTTTTT. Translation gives CASSQSRQGTGELFF. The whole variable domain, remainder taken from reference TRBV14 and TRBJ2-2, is EAGVTQFPSHSVIEKGQTVTLRCDPISGHDNLYWYRRVMGKEIKFLLHFVKESKQDESGMPNNRFLAERTGGTYSTLKVQPAELEDSGVYFCASSQSRQGTGELFFGEGSRLTVL.

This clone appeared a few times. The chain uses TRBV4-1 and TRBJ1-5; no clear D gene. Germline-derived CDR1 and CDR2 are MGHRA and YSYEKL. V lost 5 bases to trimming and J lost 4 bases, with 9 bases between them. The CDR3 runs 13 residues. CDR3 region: CASSSGRNQPQHF. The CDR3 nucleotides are TGCGCCAGCAGCTCCGGGAGGAATCAGCCCCAGCATTTT.

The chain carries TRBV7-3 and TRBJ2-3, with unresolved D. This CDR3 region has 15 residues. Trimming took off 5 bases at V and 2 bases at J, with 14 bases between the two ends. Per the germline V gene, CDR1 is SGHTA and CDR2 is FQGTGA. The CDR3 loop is CASSPAGQPTDTQYF. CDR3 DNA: TGTGCCAGCAGCCCCGCCGGGCAGCCCACAGATACGCAGTATTTT.

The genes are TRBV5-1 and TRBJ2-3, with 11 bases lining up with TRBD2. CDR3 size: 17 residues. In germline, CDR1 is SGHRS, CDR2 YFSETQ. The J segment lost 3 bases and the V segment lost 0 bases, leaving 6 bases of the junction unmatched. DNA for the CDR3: TGCGCCAGCAGCTTGGGGACTAGCGGGTGGGGAACAGATACGCAGTATTTT. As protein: CASSLGTSGWGTDTQYF.

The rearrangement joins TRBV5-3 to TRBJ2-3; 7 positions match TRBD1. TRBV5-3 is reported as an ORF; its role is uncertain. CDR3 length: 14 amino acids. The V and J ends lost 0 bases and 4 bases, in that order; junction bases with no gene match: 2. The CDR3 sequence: CARSLARGSDTQYF. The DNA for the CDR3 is TGTGCCAGAAGCTTGGCCAGGGGGTCAGATACGCAGTATTTT.

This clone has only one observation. CDR3 nucleotide sequence: TGCGCCAGCAGCCAAGGTTTCTTTTCCTCTGGAAACACCATATATTTT. Protein sequence: CASSQGFFSSGNTIYF. The V and J genes are TRBV4-1 and TRBJ1-3; D is ambiguous. The germline V gene has CDR1 MGHRA and CDR2 YSYEKL. V shed 1 base and J shed 0 bases, with 10 bases lying between them. The CDR3 totals 16 residues.

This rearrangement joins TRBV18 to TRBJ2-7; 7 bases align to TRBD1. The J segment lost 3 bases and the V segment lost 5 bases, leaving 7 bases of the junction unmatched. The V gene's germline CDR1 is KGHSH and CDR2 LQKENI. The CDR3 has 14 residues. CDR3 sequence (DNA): TGTGCCAGCTCATTGACAGGGCGCCTCTACGAGCAGTACTTC. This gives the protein CASSLTGRLYEQYF. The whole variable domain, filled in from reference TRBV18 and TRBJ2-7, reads NAGVMQNPRHLVRRRGQEARLRCSPMKGHSHVYWYRQLPEEGLKFMVYLQKENIIDESGMPKERFSAEFPKEGPSILRIQQVVRGDSAAYFCASSLTGRLYEQYFGPGTRLTVT.

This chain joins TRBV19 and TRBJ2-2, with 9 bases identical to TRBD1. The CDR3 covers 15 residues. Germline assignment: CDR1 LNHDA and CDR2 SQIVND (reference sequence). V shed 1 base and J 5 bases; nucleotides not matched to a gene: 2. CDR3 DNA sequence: TGTGCCAGTAGTATAGGAGGGACAGGGACCGGGGAGCTGTTTTTT. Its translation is CASSIGGTGTGELFF.

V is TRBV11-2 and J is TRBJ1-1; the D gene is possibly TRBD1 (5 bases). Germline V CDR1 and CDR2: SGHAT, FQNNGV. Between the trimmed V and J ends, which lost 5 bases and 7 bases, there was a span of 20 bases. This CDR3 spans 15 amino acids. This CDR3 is CASSPGSTAPVEAFF. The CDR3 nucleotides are TGTGCCAGCAGCCCAGGGTCGACAGCACCCGTTGAAGCTTTCTTT.

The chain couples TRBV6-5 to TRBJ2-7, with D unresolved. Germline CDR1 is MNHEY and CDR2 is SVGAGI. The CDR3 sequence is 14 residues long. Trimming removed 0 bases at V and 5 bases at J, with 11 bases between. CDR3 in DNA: TGTGCCAGCAGTTACTCACGGCGGATAGACGAGCAGTACTTC. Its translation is CASSYSRRIDEQYF.

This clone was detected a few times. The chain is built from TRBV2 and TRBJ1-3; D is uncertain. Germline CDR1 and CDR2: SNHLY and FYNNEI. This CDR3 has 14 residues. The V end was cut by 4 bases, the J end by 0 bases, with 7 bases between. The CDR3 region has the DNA TGTGCCAGCAGTGCCGGTAACTCTGGAAACACCATATATTTT. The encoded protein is CASSAGNSGNTIYF.

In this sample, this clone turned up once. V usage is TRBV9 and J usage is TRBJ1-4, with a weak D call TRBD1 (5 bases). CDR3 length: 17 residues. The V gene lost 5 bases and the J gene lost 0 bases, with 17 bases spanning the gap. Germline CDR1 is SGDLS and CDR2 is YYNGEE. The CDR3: CASSDDADTPTNEKLFF. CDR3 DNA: TGTGCCAGCAGTGACGACGCGGACACCCCAACTAATGAAAAACTGTTTTTT. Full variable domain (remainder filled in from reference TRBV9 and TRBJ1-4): DSGVTQTPKHLITATGQRVTLRCSPRSGDLSVYWYQQSLDQGLQFLIQYYNGEERAKGNILERFSAQQFPDLHSELNLSSLELGDSALYFCASSDDADTPTNEKLFFGSGTQLSVL.

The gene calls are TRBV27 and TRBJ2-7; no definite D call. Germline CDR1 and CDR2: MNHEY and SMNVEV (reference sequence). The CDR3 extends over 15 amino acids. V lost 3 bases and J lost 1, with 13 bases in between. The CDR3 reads CASSFRFSRSYEQYF. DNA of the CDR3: TGTGCCAGCAGTTTTAGGTTTAGTCGTTCCTACGAGCAGTACTTC.

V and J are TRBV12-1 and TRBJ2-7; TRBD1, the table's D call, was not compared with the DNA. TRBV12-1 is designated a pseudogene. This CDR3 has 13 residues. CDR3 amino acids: CASSGDREKEQYF. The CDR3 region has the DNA TGTGCCAGCAGCGGGGACAGGGAAAAGGAGCAGTACTTC.

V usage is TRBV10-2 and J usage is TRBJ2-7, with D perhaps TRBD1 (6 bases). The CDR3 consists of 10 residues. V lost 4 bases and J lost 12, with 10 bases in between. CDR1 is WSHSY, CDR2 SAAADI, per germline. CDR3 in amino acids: CASSGTDSYF. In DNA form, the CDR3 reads TGCGCCAGCAGTGGGACAGACTCGTACTTC.

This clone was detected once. CDR3 sequence reads: CASSLRLAVYNEQFF. CDR3 nucleotides: TGTGCCAGCAGCTTGCGTCTAGCGGTCTACAATGAGCAGTTCTTC. The J gene is TRBJ2-1, the V gene TRBV5-6, with TRBD2 identical over 7 bases. The germline gives CDR1 SGHDT, CDR2 YYEEEE. V lost 1 base, J lost 3 bases, and 4 bases stayed unmatched. The CDR3 contains 15 residues.

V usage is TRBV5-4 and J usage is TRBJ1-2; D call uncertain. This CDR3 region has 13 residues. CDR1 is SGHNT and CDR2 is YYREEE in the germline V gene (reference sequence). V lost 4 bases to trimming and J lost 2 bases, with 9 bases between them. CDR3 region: CASSDDQNYGYTF. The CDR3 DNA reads TGTGCCAGCAGCGACGACCAGAACTATGGCTACACCTTC.

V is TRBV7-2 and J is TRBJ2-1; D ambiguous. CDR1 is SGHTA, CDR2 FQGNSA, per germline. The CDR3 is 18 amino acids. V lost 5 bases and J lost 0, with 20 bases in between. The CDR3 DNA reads TGTGCCAGCAGCCAAGAAACGGTCAGGCCCGGCTCCTACAATGAGCAGTTCTTC. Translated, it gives CASSQETVRPGSYNEQFF.

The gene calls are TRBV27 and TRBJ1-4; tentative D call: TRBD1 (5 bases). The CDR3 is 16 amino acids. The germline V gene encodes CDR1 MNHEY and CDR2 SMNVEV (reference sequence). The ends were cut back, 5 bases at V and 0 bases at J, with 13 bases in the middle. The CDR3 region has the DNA TGTGCCAGCAGTCCCGGGACTGTAACAACTAATGAAAAACTGTTTTTT. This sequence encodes CASSPGTVTTNEKLFF.

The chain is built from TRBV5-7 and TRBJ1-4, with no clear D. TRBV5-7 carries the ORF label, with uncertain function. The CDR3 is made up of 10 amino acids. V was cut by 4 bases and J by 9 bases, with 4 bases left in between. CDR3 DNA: TGTGCCAGCAGCGGGAAAAAACTGTTTTTT. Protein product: CASSGKKLFF.

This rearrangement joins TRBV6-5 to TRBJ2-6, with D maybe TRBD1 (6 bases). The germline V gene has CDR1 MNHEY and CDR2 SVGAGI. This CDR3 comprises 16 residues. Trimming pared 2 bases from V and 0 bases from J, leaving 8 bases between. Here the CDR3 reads CASSYEDSSGANVLTF. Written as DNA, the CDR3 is TGTGCCAGCAGTTACGAGGACAGCTCTGGGGCCAACGTCCTGACTTTC.

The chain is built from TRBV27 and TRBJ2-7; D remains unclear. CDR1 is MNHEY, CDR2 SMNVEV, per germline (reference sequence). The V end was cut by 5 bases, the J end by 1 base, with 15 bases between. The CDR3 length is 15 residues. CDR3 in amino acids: CASSPFPTGSYEQYF. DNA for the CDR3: TGTGCCAGCAGTCCTTTCCCCACCGGGTCCTACGAGCAGTACTTC.

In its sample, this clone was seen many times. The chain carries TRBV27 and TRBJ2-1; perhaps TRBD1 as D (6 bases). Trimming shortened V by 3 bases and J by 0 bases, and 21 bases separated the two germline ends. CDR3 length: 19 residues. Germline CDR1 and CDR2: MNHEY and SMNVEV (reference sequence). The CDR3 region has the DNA TGTGCCAGCAGTTTTCCCAACCAGGGGATGCAGCACTCCTACAATGAGCAGTTCTTC. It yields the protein CASSFPNQGMQHSYNEQFF.

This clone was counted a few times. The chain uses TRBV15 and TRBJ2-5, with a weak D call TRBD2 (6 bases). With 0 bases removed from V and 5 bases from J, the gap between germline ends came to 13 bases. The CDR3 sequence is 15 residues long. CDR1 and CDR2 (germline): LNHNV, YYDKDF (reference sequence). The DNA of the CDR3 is TGTGCCACCAGCAGAGACGGGGGAGGAGGCGAGACCCAGTACTTC. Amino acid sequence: CATSRDGGGGETQYF.

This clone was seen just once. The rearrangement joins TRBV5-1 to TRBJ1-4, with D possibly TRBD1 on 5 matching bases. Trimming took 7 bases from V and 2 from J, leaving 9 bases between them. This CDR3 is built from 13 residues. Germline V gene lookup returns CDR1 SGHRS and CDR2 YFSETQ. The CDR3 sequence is CASARQTNEKLFF. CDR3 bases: TGCGCCAGCGCGAGACAGACTAATGAAAAACTGTTTTTT.

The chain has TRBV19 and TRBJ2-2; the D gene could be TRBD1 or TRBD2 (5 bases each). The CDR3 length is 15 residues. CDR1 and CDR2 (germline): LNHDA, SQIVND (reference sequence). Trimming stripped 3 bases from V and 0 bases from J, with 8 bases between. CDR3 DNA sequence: TGTGCCAGTAGTATTTGGGGGTCGAACACCGGGGAGCTGTTTTTT. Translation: CASSIWGSNTGELFF.